The present entry profiles one T cell receptor (beta chain) with its context. The sample is drawn from a study of blood T cell repertoires in COVID-19. As for the study in general: Sample material is recorded as cDNA or gDNA derived from T cells, B-cell-depleted T cells, or PBMCs.

Under the authors' procedure: Scientists estimated how many nucleated cells there were by amplifying reference gene primers. Sequenced by immunoSEQ multiplex PCR; TCRdb stores in-frame clones only, minus some. For V, J and clone size, that table is used; D and trimming come from the DNA. Of some 130,000 clones listed, approximately 88% are singletons. CDR3 size: 17 residues. Losses at the gene ends were 4 bases for V and 5 bases for J; bases not matched to a gene: 11. The germline V gene has CDR1 SGHTA and CDR2 FQGNSA. The chain joins TRBV7-2 to TRBJ2-1; TRBD2 agrees at 10 bases. Input material: peripheral blood. This TCR was sampled from an elderly woman with acute or convalescent COVID-19. Written as DNA, the CDR3 is TGTGCCAGCAGCTCACCAGCGGGGGGGTTATTGGACAATGAGCAGTTCTTC. Protein: CASSSPAGGLLDNEQFF.